Listed below are T cell receptor beta chains from one sample, sequenced in a study of T cell responses to AZD1222 COVID-19 vaccine. This table comes from immunoSEQ multiplex PCR, and its TCRdb copy is limited to in-frame clones, with some not included. The table has around 87,000 clones, just over 90% seen once. The sample consisted of peripheral blood, taken on day 0 of AZD1222 vaccination. These receptors were obtained from an adult in good health. Each CDR3 is given with its conserved first and last residue. D genes are given only for firm matches. Part of the rows lack a size; the others show once, few, many or a class for expanded clones.

v_gene: TRBV27; j_gene: TRBJ2-6; d_gene: .; abundance: .; CDR3nt: TGTGCCAGCAGTTTATCGGTCTCTGGGGCCAACGTCCTGACTTTC; CDR3aa: CASSLSVSGANVLTF
v_gene: TRBV5-4; j_gene: TRBJ2-7; d_gene: TRBD1; abundance: .; CDR3nt: TGTGCCAGCAGCTCCCGGCCAGGGGGCTTCTTCGAGCAGTACTTC; CDR3aa: CASSSRPGGFFEQYF
v_gene: TRBV18; j_gene: TRBJ1-1; d_gene: TRBD1; abundance: .; CDR3nt: TGTGCCAGCTCATCCTTCGGACAGGAAGACACTGAAGCTTTCTTT; CDR3aa: CASSSFGQEDTEAFF
v_gene: TRBV7-2; j_gene: TRBJ1-1; d_gene: .; abundance: .; CDR3nt: TGTGCCAGCAGCTTGGTCAGTAGGTCCACTGAAGCTTTCTTT; CDR3aa: CASSLVSRSTEAFF
v_gene: TRBV4-3; j_gene: TRBJ2-7; d_gene: .; abundance: few; CDR3nt: TGCGCCAGCAGCCAAGCGGGCGGTGAGCAGTACTTC; CDR3aa: CASSQAGGEQYF
v_gene: TRBV2; j_gene: TRBJ2-1; d_gene: .; abundance: once; CDR3nt: TGTGCCAGCAGTGATGGCCATCCCTACAATGAGCAGTTCTTC; CDR3aa: CASSDGHPYNEQFF
v_gene: TRBV19; j_gene: TRBJ2-7; d_gene: TRBD1; abundance: .; CDR3nt: TGTGCCAGTAGTTCAGGACAGGGGCTGTCCTACGAGCAGTACTTC; CDR3aa: CASSSGQGLSYEQYF
v_gene: TRBV6-4; j_gene: TRBJ2-7; d_gene: .; abundance: .; CDR3nt: TGTGCCAGCAGTGGGACCCGCAGGGGCTCCTACGAGCAGTACTTC; CDR3aa: CASSGTRRGSYEQYF
v_gene: TRBV2; j_gene: TRBJ1-2; d_gene: .; abundance: .; CDR3nt: TGTGCCAGCAGCTTCAGTCAGGAATTAAGCTATGGCTACACCTTC; CDR3aa: CASSFSQELSYGYTF
v_gene: TRBV28; j_gene: TRBJ1-2; d_gene: .; abundance: once; CDR3nt: TGTGCCAGCAGTTTGGGGGCTGATAGGAGCTATGGCTACACCTTC; CDR3aa: CASSLGADRSYGYTF
v_gene: TRBV27; j_gene: TRBJ1-5; d_gene: TRBD1; abundance: .; CDR3nt: TGTGCCAGCAGTGACAGGGAATTGCAGCCCCAGCATTTT; CDR3aa: CASSDRELQPQHF
v_gene: TRBV6-5; j_gene: TRBJ1-5; d_gene: .; abundance: .; CDR3nt: TGTGCCAGCAGTTACTCGAGTAATCAGCCCCAGCATTTT; CDR3aa: CASSYSSNQPQHF
v_gene: TRBV6-2/TRBV6-3; j_gene: TRBJ1-1; d_gene: .; abundance: .; CDR3nt: TGTGCCAGCAGTTACGGCCTTAGGGGCAAGAACACTGAAGCTTTCTTT; CDR3aa: CASSYGLRGKNTEAFF
v_gene: TRBV12-5; j_gene: TRBJ1-2; d_gene: TRBD1; abundance: .; CDR3nt: TGTGCTAGTGGTTCCCTACCGAATCAGGGGGCTCATGGCTACACCTTC; CDR3aa: CASGSLPNQGAHGYTF
v_gene: TRBV7-2; j_gene: TRBJ2-1; d_gene: TRBD2; abundance: .; CDR3nt: TGTGCCAGCAGCTCCGTGTCCCTAGCGGGGGGGAGGAATGAGCAGTTCTTC; CDR3aa: CASSSVSLAGGRNEQFF